The subject of this entry is one T cell receptor (beta chain). The data originate from a study of blood T cells in healthy people across ages. The use of a sample-barcoded 5' primer and a J-beta primer mix characterized a second PCR of roughly 6 to 11 cycles. TCRdb passed the 5' RACE reads through MiXCR, listing each CDR3 protein once. The table lists fewer than 900,000 distinct CDR3 sequences, approximately 39% of them singletons. Between the trimmed V and J ends, which lost 1 base and 11 bases, there was a span of 17 bases. From germline, CDR1 is DFQATT and CDR2 SNEGSKA (reference sequence). The CDR3 sequence is 13 residues long.

Sequenced input: blood. The chain couples TRBV20-1 to TRBJ2-5, with D hard to call. This clonotype was sampled from a woman aged 60-75 years in good health. The CDR3 DNA follows: TGCAGTGCTAGAGGGCTTAGATACAATGAGCAGTACTTC. It yields the protein CSARGLRYNEQYF.